This T cell receptor beta chain was captured in a study of shared clonotypes between healthy human individuals. Across the whole study: Three CD4 naive, three CD4 memory, two CD8 naive and one CD8 memory plate were used per donor.

In the source study's methods: Filtering of immunoSEQ junctional sequences could not match full-length read filtering. Measured with immunoSEQ multiplex PCR; TCRdb has only the in-frame clones, and not every one. V and J calls and clone size are as listed in that table; D and trimming were resolved from the DNA. The sample shows 2.3 million or so clones, 85% to 95% of them seen only once. This clone occurred a few times. This sample also contains other DNA sequences that code for the same CDR3. CDR1 and CDR2 from the germline V gene are GTSNPN and SVGIG (reference sequence). The length of the CDR3 is 13 residues. Trimming left V 0 bases short and J 1 base short, with 6 bases between.

The genes are TRBV30 and TRBJ1-1, with D unclear. Sequencing was performed on naive CD4+ T cells from PBMCs. Sample subset: CD45RA+ positively selected. This receptor was identified in a man aged 18 to 29 in good health. Some clones in this sample may be carry-over from other donors' samples. In DNA, the CDR3 is TGTGCCTGGAGTGTACGTAGGAACACTGAAGCTTTCTTT. Translation: CAWSVRRNTEAFF.